This TCR beta chain was captured in a study of cytomegalovirus exposure and HLA in healthy donors (TCRdb year 2017). At the level of the whole study: According to an earlier analysis of 450 to 650 of the donors, about 179 million T cells yielded roughly 110 million unique TCR beta sequences and around 300 Gb of sequence data. An early release that covered approximately 600 HLA-typed donors contained around 330 gigabases of sequencing data and about 84 million unique TCR sequences. Of the 300 to 450 genotyped donors, more than 75% were placed in the genetic ancestry cluster associated with self-reported Caucasian donors. The aim of the study was to test whether cataloging public T cell receptors could identify signatures of past pathogen exposure. The study profiled the T cell repertoires of more than 500 subjects by immunosequencing and related them to cytomegalovirus serostatus. Besides the first cohort of approximately 710 subjects, a separate validation cohort made up of about 120 different subjects was used. To predict cytomegalovirus infection status, the study brought together high-throughput TCR immunosequencing, statistical association of individual TCRs with disease status, and machine learning. A later analysis re-analyzed previously published TCR beta repertoires from 650 to 800 donors and added high-resolution HLA genotyping to study TCR occurrence patterns. The later analysis used no new phenotypic data to find candidate immune exposures, relying instead on TCR beta sequences and their occurrence across donors. To decide whether each TCR beta V gene segment behaved as functional or pseudogenic, an earlier analysis of several hundred of the donors relied on high-throughput TCR beta sequencing. Donor age, sex, ethnicity and CMV serostatus were compiled alongside the repertoire data. Genome-wide SNP genotypes for about 65% of the roughly 700 donors were used in a later genetic analysis, which treated that subset as a discovery cohort. Every discovery cohort repertoire had been produced on one sequencing platform. Both class I and class II loci were covered by HLA typing, at four-digit resolution. Typing coverage varied by locus: roughly 620-640 donors for A, B, C, DRB1 and DQB1; some 520 for DQA1; 606 for DPA1; approximately 470 for DPB1. Because of strong linkage in the cohort, roughly five DR-DQ haplotypes were treated as single units for association and clustering. Among 300 to 450 genotyped donors of the cohort, an average of about 240,000 unique TCR beta nucleotide sequences were sequenced per donor, about a sixth of them non-productive.

What the authors observed across the whole study: A later analysis associated about 17,000 TCR beta sequences with specific HLA alleles at a false discovery rate of 0.05. Because HLA typing was unavailable for some donors at each locus, only the typed subset was used in association tests. The earlier analysis of 587 of the donors excluded approximately 17 rarely observed V segments, including chromosome 9 orphons, because counts were too low. Broadly in line with IMGT annotations, most TCR beta V segments showed up in productive rearrangements about 87% or about 30% of the time in an earlier analysis of several hundred of the donors. Correlated functional status among segregating V segments might reflect linkage disequilibrium, but an unknown experimental factor could not be ruled out. A cluster of highly shared sequence variants was judged likely to be a technical artifact of the sequencing pipeline. In the study, around 160 TCR beta chains were listed as associated with cytomegalovirus. In this cohort, only TCR beta chains were sequenced, and detectable features were limited by the absence of alpha or paired-chain data. The classifier was reported to diagnose cytomegalovirus status with high specificity and sensitivity in both the original and validation cohorts. Because the 87-base-pair reads could not distinguish some IMGT-functional V segments, including TRBV6-2 and TRBV6-3, those segments were excluded. The only immune exposure information available for the cohort was CMV serostatus. A later genetic analysis associated a missense DCLRE1C variant with V-gene and J-gene trimming of TCR beta chains, and an independent cohort replicated the association. Several of the top co-occurrence clusters appeared to be linked to parvovirus B19, influenza, CMV and Epstein-Barr virus, according to a later analysis. Sequencing depth was assumed to be roughly uniform across donors in the presence/absence analyses, though that assumption may not hold. According to a later analysis, TCR association rates differed among HLA loci, with DRB1 alleles showing the most associated TCRs and HLA-C alleles showing the fewest. The authors suggested that the approach could potentially be extended to other disease states and immunological phenotypes. A few of the identified cytomegalovirus-associated TCR beta chains were confirmed in vitro to be specific for cytomegalovirus antigens. A later genetic analysis reported fewer N-insertions in productive TCRs among donors in an Asian-associated ancestry cluster than the approximately 700-donor mean. Across donors, most TCR sequences were observed very rarely, whereas some public TCRs were present in many individuals. When HLA alleles, especially DR and DQ, strongly co-occurred, TCR associations were difficult to assign to individual alleles. According to a later analysis, most CMV-associated TCR beta chains appeared to be HLA-restricted, and the HLA associations seemed to be driven largely by CMV exposure. A further reported finding was that TCR beta sequences accurately predicted the HLA-A and HLA-B alleles for most subjects in the first cohort. In a later analysis, HLA-associated TCR beta chains showed more clonal expansion and lower generation probabilities than non-associated chains that were equally common.

The cohort comprised hundreds of healthy bone marrow donors. At the time of sampling, every cohort member was nominally healthy, though immune exposures that went unrecorded were likely present. The donor was CMV seropositive and was included in the group of 250 to 300 seropositive cohort members. A peripheral blood sample was collected from each donor, and TCR beta sequencing was performed on peripheral blood mononuclear cells. Genomic DNA was extracted from the blood cell samples with the Qiagen DNeasy Blood Extraction Kit. From cysteine to phenylalanine, the CDR3 is 14 amino acids long. This entry keeps only the CDR3 DNA: 42 bases, framed from base 1. CDR1 and CDR2 are drawn from the germline V gene: SGHAT, FQNNGV. Clipping removes 6 bases from V and 2 bases from J, with 5 as the unmatched junction base count. About this clone: Its cognate antigen has yet to be identified. No base qualities exist here, and no much larger clone lies one base off it.

Library generation was performed with the immunoSEQ multiplex PCR assay. For the multiplex PCR, a mixture combining 60 forward primers for TCR Vbeta segments and 13 reverse primers for TCR Jbeta segments was used. Amplification of the CDR3 region of rearranged TCR beta genes was performed with a multiplex PCR assay on genomic DNA. The amplified TCR beta libraries were sequenced on the Illumina HiSeq System as 87-base-pair reads. For the original study's pipeline: Across the 500 to 700 repertoires, a later analysis counted approximately 75 million unique TCR beta chains, some 11 million of which were shared by at least two donors. Raw reads were error-corrected and collapsed into unique sequences by a nearest-neighbor algorithm in which closely related sequences were merged to remove PCR and sequencing errors. CDR3 sequences were aligned to IMGT reference sequences to assign V, D and J gene segments. For a sequence to be retained, a match of at least six nucleotides was required to both a V gene segment and a J gene segment. Rearrangements were classified as productive when the CDR3 lacked stop codons and remained in frame with V and J, and all other rearrangements were classified as non-productive. Following IMGT convention, CDR3 was defined as the stretch from the second conserved V-encoded cysteine up to the conserved J-encoded phenylalanine. Sequences without an unambiguous match to a single V gene segment were excluded from the earlier analysis of almost 600 of the donors. An earlier analysis of about 590 of the donors classified V segments as functional when productive rearrangements were above 56.7% and as segregating when the standard deviation between donors was above 5%. A statistical classification framework was built for diagnosing cytomegalovirus status from the catalog of TCR beta chain sequences. In a later analysis, TCR nucleotide sequences were compared against IMGT/GENE-DB human TR gene sequences so that V and J genes could be assigned. In a later analysis, CDR3 sequences and most-parsimonious VDJ recombination scenarios were assigned using the TCRdist pipeline. In a later analysis, each TCR beta chain was defined by its CDR3 amino acid sequence together with its V-gene family, and reads lacking a unique V-gene family were excluded. As a way to deal with suspected cross-contamination and a sequencing artifact, a later analysis dropped under 600 nucleotide sequences that were highly shared and had low generation probability. For each public chain, a later analysis derived a clonal expansion index from normalized ranks of inferred template counts within each repertoire. In a later analysis, generation probabilities were computed with a VDJ recombination model fitted to out-of-frame rearrangements, and the resulting probabilities were checked against IGoR. A later analysis scored TCR-TCR, TCR-HLA and TCR-CMV co-occurrence with hypergeometric tests, applying a repertoire-size bias correction to TCR pairs. To estimate false discovery rates, a later analysis permuted the HLA or CMV assignments 20 times. In a later analysis, co-occurring TCRs were grouped with DBSCAN, and TCRdist sequence similarity was added when clustering was performed within HLA-allele-positive subsets. Repertoires with fewer than 30,000 or more than 120,000 public chains were left out of co-occurrence clustering, as were about 5 repertoires with anomalous nucleotide sharing. Held by TCRdb, this immuneACCESS table contains in-frame sequences only and omits some clones. Under half of the omission traces to an unresolved V gene where checked; the cause of the rest is unknown. D and trimming were read from the DNA, whereas the V and J calls and clone size are those reported in that table. This sample is represented by over 110,000 clones; around 78% of them were singletons. The ten largest account for around 5.9% of the sample.

Source material: PBMCs. The rearranged segments are TRBV11-2 and TRBJ2-3, and 7 bases in between align with TRBD2. The sequence was obtained from a woman in her thirties or forties in good health and CMV-seropositive. The CDR3 has the sequence CASRPGLTTDTQYF. The base sequence is TGTGCCAGCAGGCCGGGACTAACCACAGATACGCAGTATTTT.